Listed here are 25 T cell receptor beta chains from one sample, sequenced in a study of blood T cell repertoires in COVID-19. Sequencing used immunoSEQ multiplex PCR; TCRdb keeps in-frame clones, though not all of them. The sample yields approximately 390,000 clones, approximately 88% seen once. The sequenced sample was PBMCs or T cells enriched from blood (not recorded which). These receptors all come from a middle-aged woman with acute COVID-19.

The V gene is TRBV6-5, the J gene TRBJ2-3; D is possibly TRBD2 (5 bases). Looked up from germline, CDR1 is MNHEY and CDR2 is SVGAGI. V was cut by 6 bases and J by 2 bases, with 6 bases left in between. This CDR3 spans 12 amino acids. Here the CDR3 reads CASRDFTDTQYF. The CDR3 nucleotides are TGTGCCAGCAGGGACTTCACAGATACGCAGTATTTT.

The gene calls are TRBV16 and TRBJ1-2; D call uncertain. The CDR3 sequence is 14 residues long. The germline V gene encodes CDR1 KGHSY and CDR2 FQNENV. Trimming removed 0 bases at V and 2 bases at J, with 7 bases between. The CDR3 is CASSQSSGNYGYTF. The DNA for the CDR3 is TGTGCCAGCAGCCAATCGTCGGGGAACTATGGCTACACCTTC.

V usage is TRBV14 and J usage is TRBJ1-2; D call uncertain. The CDR3 totals 14 residues. Germline values: CDR1 SGHDN, CDR2 FVKESK. Deletions cut 0 bases from V and 4 bases from J, with 9 bases between. As DNA, the CDR3 is TGTGCCAGCAGCCAAGATCGCCAGTCCTATGGCTACACCTTC. This gives the protein CASSQDRQSYGYTF.

With regard to this clone: The same CDR3 also results from other DNA sequences found in this sample. The rearrangement links TRBV29-1 to TRBJ2-5, with 8 positions matching TRBD1. The ends lost 2 bases at V and 5 bases at J; junction bases unmatched: 1. Looked up from germline, CDR1 is SQVTM and CDR2 is ANQGSEA. The CDR3 sequence is 12 residues long. The DNA for the CDR3 is TGCAGCGTTGAAACAGGGGGTGAGACCCAGTACTTC. It codes for CSVETGGETQYF. Based on the CDR3 plus reference TRBV29-1 and TRBJ2-5, the full variable domain is SAVISQKPSRDICQRGTSLTIQCQVDSQVTMMFWYRQQPGQSLTLIATANQGSEATYESGFVIDKFPISRPNLTFSTLTVSNMSPEDSSIYLCSVETGGETQYFGPGTRLLVL.

V gene TRBV15 combines with J gene TRBJ1-2, with TRBD1 matching 10 bases. In germline, CDR1 is LNHNV, CDR2 YYDKDF (reference sequence). This CDR3 contains 16 residues. Germline trimming cut 1 base from V and 4 bases from J; bases unmatched to any gene: 6. CDR3 sequence: CATSRGRQGAAYGYTF. The CDR3 region has the DNA TGTGCCACCAGCAGAGGGAGACAGGGGGCGGCCTATGGCTACACCTTC.

This clone was picked up a small number of times. The rearrangement uses TRBV9 and TRBJ2-2; D not resolved. Trimming pared 0 bases from V and 5 bases from J, leaving 8 bases between. Germline V lookup: CDR1 SGDLS, CDR2 YYNGEE. CDR3 length equals 14 residues. DNA of the CDR3: TGTGCCAGCAGCGTAGCCCCTACTACCGGGGAGCTGTTTTTT. Protein: CASSVAPTTGELFF.

The J gene is TRBJ1-5, the V gene TRBV30; no definite D call. The germline V gene encodes CDR1 GTSNPN and CDR2 SVGIG (reference sequence). The CDR3 extends over 15 amino acids. V was clipped by 1 base and J by 0 bases, with 10 bases between them. The CDR3 loop is CAWSDGRGSNQPQHF. The CDR3 DNA is TGTGCCTGGAGTGACGGACGGGGTAGCAATCAGCCCCAGCATTTT.

This chain links TRBV23-1 with TRBJ2-4; D remains ambiguous. TRBV23-1 is an ORF for which the function is uncertain. V dropped 0 bases and J dropped 0 bases, with 9 bases sitting between them. This CDR3 contains 16 residues. Here the CDR3 reads CASSQSNGGAKNIQYF. The DNA for the CDR3 is TGCGCCAGCAGTCAATCCAACGGTGGAGCCAAAAACATTCAGTACTTC.

The V call is TRBV5-1, the J call TRBJ1-2; D gene ambiguous. The germline V gene encodes CDR1 SGHRS and CDR2 YFSETQ. V lost 4 bases to trimming and J lost 4 bases, with 14 bases between them. CDR3 length equals 14 residues. This CDR3 is CASSGNSLLYGYTF. In nucleotides, the CDR3 is TGCGCCAGCAGCGGTAACAGCCTCCTCTATGGCTACACCTTC.

This chain links TRBV9 with TRBJ2-7, with 9 bases aligning to TRBD1. CDR1 is SGDLS and CDR2 is YYNGEE in the germline V gene. This CDR3 comprises 14 residues. V lost 4 bases to trimming and J lost 5 bases; unmatched junction nucleotides: 7. The CDR3 bases are TGTGCCAGCAGCCCACGGGACAGGGTCAACGAGCAGTACTTC. It codes for CASSPRDRVNEQYF.

The chain links TRBV7-2 to TRBJ2-2; D might be TRBD2 (6 bases). This CDR3 spans 14 amino acids. V dropped 3 bases and J dropped 6 bases, with 11 bases sitting between them. CDR1 is SGHTA and CDR2 is FQGNSA in the germline V gene. The CDR3 is CASSFGGWAGELFF. DNA of the CDR3: TGTGCCAGCAGCTTCGGGGGTTGGGCCGGGGAGCTGTTTTTT.

The V gene is TRBV5-1, the J gene TRBJ1-1; weak D call: TRBD1 (6 bases). V shed 7 bases and J shed 2 bases, with 12 bases lying between them. Germline CDR1 is SGHRS and CDR2 is YFSETQ. The CDR3 runs to 13 residues. Written as DNA, the CDR3 is TGCGCCAGCCAAGACAGGATTAACACTGAAGCTTTCTTT. Encoded protein: CASQDRINTEAFF.

The V and J genes are TRBV18 and TRBJ1-2, with 11 bases fitting TRBD1. The CDR3 runs 15 residues. With V trimmed by 3 bases and J by 5 bases, 5 bases remained unmatched. Germline V CDR1 and CDR2: KGHSH, LQKENI. The CDR3 DNA sequence: TGTGCCAGCTCACCGGACAGGGGGCTGGGGTATGGCTACACCTTC. Amino acid sequence: CASSPDRGLGYGYTF. Based on the CDR3 plus reference TRBV18 and TRBJ1-2, the full variable domain is NAGVMQNPRHLVRRRGQEARLRCSPMKGHSHVYWYRQLPEEGLKFMVYLQKENIIDESGMPKERFSAEFPKEGPSILRIQQVVRGDSAAYFCASSPDRGLGYGYTFGSGTRLTVV.

This clone was found a few times. V gene TRBV6-5 combines with J gene TRBJ1-1, with 10 bases that match TRBD1. The CDR3 consists of 15 residues. CDR1 is MNHEY, CDR2 SVGAGI, per germline. Germline trimming cut 8 bases from V and 2 bases from J; bases unmatched to any gene: 8. The CDR3 nucleotides read TGTGCCAGCCAGCAACGGGACAGGGGCAACACTGAAGCTTTCTTT. This gives the protein CASQQRDRGNTEAFF.

Comment on this clone: This specimen includes other DNA sequences encoding the same CDR3. The chain carries TRBV27 and TRBJ2-7; D possibly corresponds to TRBD1 (6 bases). CDR1 MNHEY and CDR2 SMNVEV come from the germline V gene (reference sequence). The CDR3 covers 13 residues. Trimming took off 2 bases at V and 3 bases at J, with 8 bases between the two ends. The DNA of the CDR3 is TGTGCCAGCAGTTTAAGGACAGACTACGAGCAGTACTTC. This translates into CASSLRTDYEQYF.

Comments on this clone: The same CDR3 arises from other DNA sequences in this sample as well. This sequence joins TRBV30 and TRBJ1-1, with a tentative D call TRBD1 (6 bases). Germline V gene sequence: CDR1 GTSNPN, CDR2 SVGIG (reference sequence). The CDR3 runs 13 residues. V dropped 0 bases and J dropped 1 base, with 6 bases sitting between them. CDR3 sequence: CAWSVRGNTEAFF. CDR3 nucleotide sequence: TGTGCCTGGAGTGTCAGGGGGAACACTGAAGCTTTCTTT.

The rearrangement links TRBV11-2 to TRBJ2-7, with D possibly matching TRBD1 (5 bases). V was clipped by 6 bases and J by 0 bases, with 15 bases between them. The CDR3 consists of 15 residues. Looked up from germline, CDR1 is SGHAT and CDR2 is FQNNGV. Written as DNA, the CDR3 is TGTGCCAGCAGTTCATGGGGCGGCCGCTCCTACGAGCAGTACTTC. Its translation: CASSSWGGRSYEQYF. The full variable domain, completed using reference TRBV11-2 and TRBJ2-7, is EAGVAQSPRYKIIEKRQSVAFWCNPISGHATLYWYQQILGQGPKLLIQFQNNGVVDDSQLPKDRFSAERLKGVDSTLKIQPAKLEDSAVYLCASSSWGGRSYEQYFGPGTRLTVT.

This clone was counted only a few times. This chain connects TRBV21-1 to TRBJ1-2; TRBD1, the table's D call, was not compared with the DNA. TRBV21-1 is designated a pseudogene. The CDR3 spans 14 residues. DNA of the CDR3: TGTGCCAGCAGCAAAGAAGACAGGGTCTGTGGCTACACCTTC. Residues: CASSKEDRVCGYTF.

The chain recombines TRBV10-3 with TRBJ2-3, with unresolved D. V gave up 5 bases and J gave up 2 bases, with 14 bases separating them. The CDR3 runs 15 residues. Germline CDR1 and CDR2: ENHRY and SYGVKD. CDR3 sequence (DNA): TGTGCCATCAGTCTTGCATCGGGTGTCACAGATACGCAGTATTTT. Encoded protein: CAISLASGVTDTQYF.

The chain links TRBV29-1 to TRBJ2-6; 8 nucleotides agree with TRBD1. J gave up 4 bases and V 3 bases, and 14 bases lay outside the gene matches. The CDR3 contains 18 residues. Germline loops: CDR1 SQVTM, CDR2 ANQGSEA. The CDR3 DNA reads as TGCAGCGTTGATTCACGAGCAGGGGGCGCGGGAGGGGCCAACGTCCTGACTTTC. Its translation: CSVDSRAGGAGGANVLTF.

This clone appeared a few times. The chain combines TRBV4-1 with TRBJ2-3; 11 bases match TRBD2. CDR3 size: 19 residues. Germline CDR1 reads MGHRA; CDR2 reads YSYEKL. Trimming removed 1 base from V and 5 bases from J; junction bases left unmatched: 14. The CDR3, as DNA: TGCGCCAGCAGCCAAGGCCTAGCGGGGGGCCTCGCGAAAGGAGATACGCAGTATTTT. Amino acids: CASSQGLAGGLAKGDTQYF.

The chain couples TRBV5-4 to TRBJ1-1; no clear D. The V end was cut by 0 bases, the J end by 4 bases, with 7 bases between. This CDR3 spans 13 amino acids. Germline loops: CDR1 SGHNT, CDR2 YYREEE (reference sequence). The chain's CDR3 is CASSLDSPTEAFF. In DNA form, the CDR3 reads TGTGCCAGCAGCTTGGACAGCCCCACTGAAGCTTTCTTT.

The genes are TRBV29-1 and TRBJ2-1, with 9 bases identical to TRBD1. Germline V gene data show CDR1 as SQVTM and CDR2 as ANQGSEA. The CDR3 loop spans 13 amino acids. Trimming cost V 4 bases and J 6 bases; bases outside gene matches: 4. The CDR3 is CSVGGTGSNEQFF. The CDR3 DNA reads TGCAGCGTTGGAGGGACAGGGAGCAATGAGCAGTTCTTC.

The chain has TRBV6-6 and TRBJ2-7; TRBD1 aligns across 10 bases. Trimming at V came to 0 bases and at J to 2 bases, leaving 4 bases not matched to a gene. Germline V gene sequence: CDR1 MNHNY, CDR2 SVGAGI (reference sequence). The CDR3 contains 16 residues. CDR3 bases: TGTGCCAGCAGTTACTCGACGGGACAGGGGACCTACGAGCAGTACTTC. It encodes CASSYSTGQGTYEQYF.

The V call is TRBV5-1, the J call TRBJ2-7; possible D gene TRBD1, 6 bases. This CDR3 has 14 amino acids. Germline CDR1 reads SGHRS; CDR2 reads YFSETQ. Trimming cost V 1 base and J 3 bases, with 11 bases left between them. The CDR3, as DNA: TGCGCCAGCAGCTTGTGGGCAGGGGACTACGAGCAGTACTTC. This sequence encodes CASSLWAGDYEQYF. The full variable domain, rest sourced from reference TRBV5-1 and TRBJ2-7, is KAGVTQTPRYLIKTRGQQVTLSCSPISGHRSVSWYQQTPGQGLQFLFEYFSETQRNKGNFPGRFSGRQFSNSRSEMNVSTLELGDSALYLCASSLWAGDYEQYFGPGTRLTVT.